This T cell receptor beta chain derives from a study of blood T cell repertoires in COVID-19. Study-level information: The origin of the acute and convalescent COVID-19 samples was the United States, Italy and Spain. The analysed material was cDNA or gDNA that came from T cells, B-cell-depleted T cells, or PBMCs.

This CDR3 has 16 residues. From germline, CDR1 is GTSNPN and CDR2 SVGIG (reference sequence). V shed 3 bases, J shed 2 bases, and the junction held 6 bases outside the gene matches. The protocol was immunoSEQ multiplex PCR, while the TCRdb copy is restricted to in-frame clones and leaves out a portion. The sample lists about 240,000 clones, less than 90% occurring once. The sample comprised peripheral blood. The chain recombines TRBV30 with TRBJ2-3, with TRBD2 identical over 12 bases. The origin of this receptor is a man aged 55 to 70 with acute or convalescent COVID-19. Here the CDR3 DNA reads TGTGCCTGGAGCGCTGGACTAGCGGGGCTCACAGATACGCAGTATTTT. Protein sequence: CAWSAGLAGLTDTQYF. The entire variable domain, with the rest obtained from reference TRBV30 and TRBJ2-3, is as follows: SQTIHQWPATLVQPVGSPLSLECTVEGTSNPNLYWYRQAAGRGLQLLFYSVGIGQISSEVPQNLSASRPQDRQFILSSKKLLLSDSGFYLCAWSAGLAGLTDTQYFGPGTRLTVL.